The clone carrying this T cell receptor beta chain was observed many times. The sample originates from a study of Graves' ophthalmopathy and Graves' hyperthyroidism. Amplification of TCR beta CDR3 regions used RNA transcripts. A first-round RT-PCR used HTBI primers, followed by a second-round multiplex PCR. TCRdb called the multiplex PCR reads again in MiXCR, with one record for every CDR3 protein. The sample consists of about 500,000 distinct CDR3 sequences, 35% to 40% of them appearing once. CDR1 MGHDK and CDR2 SYGVNS come from the germline V gene. The CDR3 has 13 residues. V was pared by 1 base and J by 5 bases, with 9 bases between. Newly diagnosed hyperthyroidism donors, aged 18 to 65, duration under 2 months. Additional autoimmune diseases, uncontrolled infections, pregnancy or lactation disqualified patients.

The chain couples TRBV25-1 to TRBJ2-7; D is unresolved. Input material: peripheral blood or thyroid tissue (not recorded which). The sequence was obtained from an adult man with Graves' hyperthyroidism. CDR3 protein: CASSELGNHEQYF. CDR3 bases: TGTGCCAGCAGTGAATTAGGGAACCACGAGCAGTACTTC.